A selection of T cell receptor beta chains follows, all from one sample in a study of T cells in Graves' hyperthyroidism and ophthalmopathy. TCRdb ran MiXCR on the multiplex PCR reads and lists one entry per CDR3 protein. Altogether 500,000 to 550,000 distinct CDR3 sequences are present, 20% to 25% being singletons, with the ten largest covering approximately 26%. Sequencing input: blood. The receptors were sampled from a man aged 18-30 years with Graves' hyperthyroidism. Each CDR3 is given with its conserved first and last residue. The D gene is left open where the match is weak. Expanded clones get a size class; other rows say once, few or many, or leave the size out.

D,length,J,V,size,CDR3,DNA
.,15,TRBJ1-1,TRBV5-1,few,CASSLVGPGPTEAFF,TGCGCCAGCAGCTTGGTGGGCCCTGGGCCCACTGAAGCTTTCTTT
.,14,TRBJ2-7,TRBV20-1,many,CSATRDSRAYEQYF,TGCAGTGCTACCCGGGACTCTCGTGCCTACGAGCAGTACTTC
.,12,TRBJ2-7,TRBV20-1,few,CSARDPLYEQYF,TGCAGTGCTAGAGACCCGCTCTACGAGCAGTACTTC
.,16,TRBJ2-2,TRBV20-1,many,CSARDYFGLDTGELFF,TGCAGTGCTAGAGATTATTTTGGCCTCGACACCGGGGAGCTGTTTTTT
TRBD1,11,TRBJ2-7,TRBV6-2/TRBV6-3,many,CASRRDRVRYF,TGTGCCAGCAGAAGGGACAGGGTGCGGTACTTC
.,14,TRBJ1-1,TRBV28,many,CASSLLGLRTEAFF,TGTGCCAGCAGTTTATTGGGACTCCGAACTGAAGCTTTCTTT
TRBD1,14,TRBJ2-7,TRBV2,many,CASSAYRGPYEQYF,TGTGCCAGCAGTGCGTACAGGGGACCCTACGAGCAGTACTTC
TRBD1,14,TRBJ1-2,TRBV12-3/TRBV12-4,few,CASTIQGAGYGYAF,TGTGCCAGCACTATCCAGGGGGCTGGGTATGGCTACGCCTTC
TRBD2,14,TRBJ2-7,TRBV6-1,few,CASRETSGVDEQYF,TGTGCCAGCAGGGAGACTAGCGGGGTTGACGAGCAGTACTTC
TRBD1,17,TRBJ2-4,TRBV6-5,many,CASRQRQGAGAKNIQYF,TGTGCCAGCAGACAGCGACAGGGGGCGGGAGCCAAAAACATTCAGTACTTC
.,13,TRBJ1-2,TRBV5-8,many,CASSLDRRYGYTF,TGTGCCAGCAGCTTAGATCGCCGCTATGGCTACACCTTC
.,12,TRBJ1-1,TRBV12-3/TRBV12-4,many,CASAGQNTEAFF,TGTGCCAGTGCTGGACAGAACACTGAAGCTTTCTTT
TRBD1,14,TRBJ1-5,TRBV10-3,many,CAISGTGGNQPQHF,TGTGCCATCAGTGGGACAGGAGGCAATCAGCCCCAGCATTTT
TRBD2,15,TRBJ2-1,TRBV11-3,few,CASSKSGGSYNEQFF,TGTGCCAGCAGCAAAAGCGGGGGCTCCTACAATGAGCAGTTCTTC
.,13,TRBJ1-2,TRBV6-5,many,CATLGGSFYGYTF,TGTGCCACGTTAGGGGGATCCTTCTATGGCTACACCTTC
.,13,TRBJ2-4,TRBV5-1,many,CASSSEGMNIQYF,TGCGCCAGCAGCTCCGAGGGAATGAACATTCAGTACTTC
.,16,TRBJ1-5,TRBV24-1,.,CATSDSRAGLNQPQHF,TGTGCCACCAGTGATTCAAGGGCAGGTCTCAATCAGCCCCAGCATTTT